The rows below give T cell receptor beta chains drawn from one sample of a study of Graves' ophthalmopathy and Graves' hyperthyroidism. TCRdb ran MiXCR on the multiplex PCR reads and lists one entry per CDR3 protein. The data contain about 740,000 distinct CDR3 sequences, about 44% of them seen just once; the ten biggest clones take up 44%. Sequenced material: peripheral blood. The source of these receptors is an adult man with Graves' ophthalmopathy. Both conserved end residues are part of each CDR3. D genes are given only for firm matches.

TRBD2 TRBV10-3 CAISEGEGLAVDNEQFF
TRBD1 TRBV12-3/TRBV12-4 CASRLGQVLPLTF
NA TRBV10-3 CAISETGARNYEPQHF
NA TRBV20-1 CSARKQGTLVQEQYF
TRBD1 TRBV19 CASRGGQKNTEAFF
NA TRBV7-9 CASSEGVNTEAFF
NA TRBV2 CASSFKGPYEQYF
NA TRBV2 CASSEFGEYNEQFF
NA TRBV15 CATSRDWQETGELFF
NA TRBV7-9 CASSLSWGAGNQPQHF
NA TRBV25-1 CASSHGGLELFF
NA TRBV20-1 CSATGTYEGYGYTF
TRBD1 TRBV29-1 CSVGFGQGNEKLFF
NA TRBV2 CASSEDSYYGYTF
NA TRBV10-3 CAISGAYEQYF
NA TRBV6-5 CTVGNEYQETQYF
NA TRBV7-2 CASRLTAPNYGYTF
NA TRBV15 CATSRVEETQYF
NA TRBV4-2 CASSLWGRVSRNPFF
NA TRBV2 CASSLSVGSRGYTF
TRBD1 TRBV7-2 CASSTDRRSGEQYF
TRBD1 TRBV9 CASSPQGQGNNEQFF
NA TRBV19 CASSISPLLEEQYF
NA TRBV7-9 CASSLQGTGSYEQYF
NA TRBV9 CASSGWDGTRYEQYF
TRBD1 TRBV24-1 CATSDSITKTGAGETQYF
TRBD1 TRBV20-1 CSARDNAGGNYGYTF
TRBD1 TRBV11-2 CASTQTDTTGVGNQPQHF
TRBD2 TRBV25-1 CASSHRVTSGRSYTGELFF
TRBD1 TRBV20-1 CSAIPGGFNEQYF
NA TRBV10-3 CASSPGGVYISPLHF
TRBD1 TRBV11-1 CASSVEKGQGYEQYF
NA TRBV2 CASSALVGNTEAFF
TRBD2 TRBV2 CASSSSGTTYEQYF
TRBD1 TRBV12-3/TRBV12-4 CASTTGHGYTF
NA TRBV25-1 CASRPLYRASETQYF
NA TRBV29-1 CSVFRDTTWRGYTF
NA TRBV6-1 CASKGLTDTQYF
TRBD1 TRBV7-2 CASSQGVAGGQNEQYF
TRBD1 TRBV5-4 CASSRDRGNFGELFF
NA TRBV28 CASRTSNYGYTF
NA TRBV7-2 CASSPPTGWEQYF
NA TRBV29-1 CSVTRGAGGANVLTF
NA TRBV19 CASNLRGSPLHF
NA TRBV15 CATSSGTEAYEQYF
TRBD1 TRBV24-1 CASRSTGGGQPQHF
NA TRBV2 CASSERGGHEWTEAFF
TRBD1 TRBV5-1 CASNGQGVGEQYF
TRBD1 TRBV7-2 CASSLVQGAHQPQHF
NA TRBV7-9 CASSYSGQNQPQHF
NA TRBV19 CASSTRQSPTGELFF
TRBD1 TRBV5-1 CASGRDRGQLGLDEQYF
NA TRBV24-1 CATSDFEASCNYGYTF
NA TRBV7-9 CASSRPLYEQYF
TRBD2 TRBV10-3 CASRAGLAGLYEQYF
TRBD2 TRBV9 CASSPGASGNTGKLFF
TRBD1 TRBV7-2 CASSSPGQGYQETQYF
NA TRBV25-1 CDSSNSAGDLFF
TRBD1 TRBV24-1 CASSYRGNGNQPQHF